Following are 4 T cell receptor beta chains from one sample sequenced in a study of CD8 T cells in Susac syndrome. After extraction with the RNeasy kit, roughly 0.5 to 1 ug of the RNA was reverse transcribed using random hexamers. TCRdb recomputed calls from the immunoSEQ multiplex PCR reads with MiXCR, one row per CDR3 protein. The sample gives roughly 200,000 distinct CDR3 sequences, approximately 94% of which show up once; 0.093% is in the top ten. The sequencing input was CD4+ T cells from PBMCs. These receptors originate from a human donor with multiple sclerosis.

The chain couples TRBV7-8 to TRBJ2-1; D perhaps matches TRBD1 (6 bases). Germline CDR1 is SGHVS and CDR2 is FQNEAQ. Trimming removed 5 bases from V and 5 bases from J, with 19 bases in between. The length of the CDR3 is 16 residues. CDR3: CASSTWDTLGDNEQFF. The CDR3 region has the DNA TGTGCCAGCAGCACATGGGACACCCTCGGGGACAATGAGCAGTTCTTC.

The CDR3 DNA reads TGCAGCGTTGGTCGGGGTACCAATGAGCAGTTCTTC. Residues: CSVGRGTNEQFF. J is TRBJ2-1 and V is TRBV29-1, with D possibly being TRBD2 (5 bases). CDR3 length: 12 amino acids. Germline-derived CDR1 and CDR2 are SQVTM and ANQGSEA. V lost 4 bases to trimming and J lost 6 bases, with 10 bases between them.

J is TRBJ1-6 and V is TRBV18, with 7 nucleotides matching TRBD1. There are 15 residues in the CDR3. The junction had 4 bases not matched to a gene; V was cut back by 3 bases and J by 5 bases. CDR1 is KGHSH and CDR2 is LQKENI in the germline V gene. CDR3 bases: TGTGCCAGCTCACCGTCTCAGGGGGATAATTCACCCCTCCACTTT. It is translated as CASSPSQGDNSPLHF.

V usage is TRBV20-1 and J usage is TRBJ2-6, with 7 bases lining up with TRBD2. The CDR3 extends over 15 amino acids. J lost 0 bases, V lost 7 bases, and 6 bases had no gene match. Germline V gene sequence: CDR1 DFQATT, CDR2 SNEGSKA (reference sequence). CDR3 DNA: TGCAGTGTTCCCAGCGGGAACTCTGGGGCCAACGTCCTGACTTTC. Residues: CSVPSGNSGANVLTF.